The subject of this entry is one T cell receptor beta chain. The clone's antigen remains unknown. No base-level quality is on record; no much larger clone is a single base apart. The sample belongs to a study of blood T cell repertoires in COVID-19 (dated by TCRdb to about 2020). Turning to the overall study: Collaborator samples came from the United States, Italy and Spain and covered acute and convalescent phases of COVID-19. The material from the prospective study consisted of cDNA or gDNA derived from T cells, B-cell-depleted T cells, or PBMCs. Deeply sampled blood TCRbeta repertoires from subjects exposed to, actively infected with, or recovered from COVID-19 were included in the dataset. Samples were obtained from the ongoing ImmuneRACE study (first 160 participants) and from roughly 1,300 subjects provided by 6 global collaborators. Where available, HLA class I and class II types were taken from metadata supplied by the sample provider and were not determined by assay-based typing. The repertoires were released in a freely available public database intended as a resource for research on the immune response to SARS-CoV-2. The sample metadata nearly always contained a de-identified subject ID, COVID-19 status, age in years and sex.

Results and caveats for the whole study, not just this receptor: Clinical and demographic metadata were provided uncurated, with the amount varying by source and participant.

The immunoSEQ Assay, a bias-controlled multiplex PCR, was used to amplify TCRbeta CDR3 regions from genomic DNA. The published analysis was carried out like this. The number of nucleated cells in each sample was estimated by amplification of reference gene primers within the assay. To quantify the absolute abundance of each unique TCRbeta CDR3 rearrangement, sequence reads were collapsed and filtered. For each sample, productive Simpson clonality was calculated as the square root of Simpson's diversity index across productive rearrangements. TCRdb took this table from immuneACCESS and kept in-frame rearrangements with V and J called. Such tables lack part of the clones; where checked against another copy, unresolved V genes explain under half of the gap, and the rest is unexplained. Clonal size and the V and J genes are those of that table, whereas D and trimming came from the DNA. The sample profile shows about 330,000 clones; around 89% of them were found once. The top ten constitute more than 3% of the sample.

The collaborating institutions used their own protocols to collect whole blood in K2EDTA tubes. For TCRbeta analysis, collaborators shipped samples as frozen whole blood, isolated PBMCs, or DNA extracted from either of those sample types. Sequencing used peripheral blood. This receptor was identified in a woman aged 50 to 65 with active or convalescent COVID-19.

CDR3 protein: CASSIRQYTEAFF. The sequenced DNA: TGTGCCAGCAGCATAAGACAGTACACTGAAGCTTTCTTT. Recombination linked TRBV7-9 to TRBJ1-1, with a weak D call of TRBD1 (5 bases match). CDR1 and CDR2 are read off the germline V gene (reference sequence) as SEHNR and FQNEAQ. The CDR3 holds 13 amino acids from the cysteine to the phenylalanine. The entry retains the CDR3 DNA only, 39 bases that are in frame from base 1. The junction carries 10 bases between V and J, which are trimmed by 5 bases and 3 bases respectively. When the CDR3 is completed using the reference TRBV7-9 and TRBJ1-1 genes on either side, the full variable domain is DTGVSQNPRHKITKRGQNVTFRCDPISEHNRLYWYRQTLGQGPEFLTYFQNEAQLEKSRLLSDRFSAERPKGSFSTLEIQRTEQGDSAMYLCASSIRQYTEAFFGQGTRLTVV.